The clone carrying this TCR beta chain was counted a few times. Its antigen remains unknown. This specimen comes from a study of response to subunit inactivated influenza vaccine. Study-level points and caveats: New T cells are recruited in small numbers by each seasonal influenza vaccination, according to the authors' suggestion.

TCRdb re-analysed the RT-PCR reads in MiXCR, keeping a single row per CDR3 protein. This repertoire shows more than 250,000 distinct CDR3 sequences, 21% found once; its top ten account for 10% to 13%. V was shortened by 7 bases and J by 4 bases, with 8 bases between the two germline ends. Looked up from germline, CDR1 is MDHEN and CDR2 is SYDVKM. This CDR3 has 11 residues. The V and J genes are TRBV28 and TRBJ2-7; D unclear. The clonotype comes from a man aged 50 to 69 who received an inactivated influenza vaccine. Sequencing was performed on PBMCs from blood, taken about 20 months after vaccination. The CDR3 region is CASTSRYEQYF. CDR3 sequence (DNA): TGTGCCAGCACCTCCCGGTACGAGCAGTACTTC.